The clone carrying this T cell receptor beta chain is medium-sized (0.01 to 0.1%) in the sample. The target antigen is unknown. After autologous stem cell transplantation all patients relapsed, and prior brentuximab vedotin exposure differed between cohorts. These data originate in a study of PD-1 blockade in classical Hodgkin lymphoma. General observations from the study: Whoever responded completely had baseline diversity much like that seen in newly diagnosed patients.

Data came from immunoSEQ multiplex PCR; TCRdb stores just in-frame clones and leaves some out. The data contain some 16,000 clones, roughly 67% of them singletons. The source of this sequence is a human donor with classical Hodgkin lymphoma. Material: peripheral blood mononuclear cells (PBMCs), obtained before the second cycle of nivolumab.

This chain's CDR3 is CAISEFSTVGTEAFF. CDR3 sequence (DNA): TGTGCCATCAGTGAGTTTAGTACAGTCGGGACTGAAGCTTTCTTT. This rearrangement joins TRBV10-3 to TRBJ1-1; D is unresolved. CDR1 and CDR2 (germline): ENHRY, SYGVKD. This CDR3 is built from 15 residues. Trimming cost V 1 base and J 5 bases, with 14 bases left between them.